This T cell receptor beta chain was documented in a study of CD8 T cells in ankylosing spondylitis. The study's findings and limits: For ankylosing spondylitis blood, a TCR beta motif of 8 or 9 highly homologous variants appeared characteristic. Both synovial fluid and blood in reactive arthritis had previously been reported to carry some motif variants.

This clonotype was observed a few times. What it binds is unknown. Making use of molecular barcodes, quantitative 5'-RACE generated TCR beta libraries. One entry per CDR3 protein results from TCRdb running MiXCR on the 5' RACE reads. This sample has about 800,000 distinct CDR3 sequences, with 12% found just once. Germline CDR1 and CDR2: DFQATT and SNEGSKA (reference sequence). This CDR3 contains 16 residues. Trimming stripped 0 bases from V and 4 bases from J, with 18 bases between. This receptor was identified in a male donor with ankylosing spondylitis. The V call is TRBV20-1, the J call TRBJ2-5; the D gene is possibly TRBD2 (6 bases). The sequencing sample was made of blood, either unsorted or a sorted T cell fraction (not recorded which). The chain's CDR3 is CSARETRGNSAETQYF. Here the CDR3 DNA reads TGCAGTGCTAGAGAGACACGGGGGAACTCCGCAGAGACCCAGTACTTC.